The 3 T cell receptor beta chains below come from one sample, sequenced in a study of technical replicates of blood from a few donors. Some clones are missing from TCRdb's copy, which holds only in-frame ones; the method was immunoSEQ multiplex PCR. This repertoire shows about 85,000 clones, roughly 94% found once; its top ten account for about 0.4%. Sequenced material: T cells isolated from PBMCs. The receptors shown here come from a human donor in good health.

This clone was counted a single time. The chain links TRBV9 to TRBJ2-3; D may be TRBD2 (5 bases). The V and J ends lost 0 bases and 4 bases respectively, with 12 bases between them. The CDR3 is made up of 15 amino acids. Germline assignment: CDR1 SGDLS and CDR2 YYNGEE. CDR3 in amino acids: CASSVAGYAPDTQYF. The CDR3 coding sequence is TGTGCCAGCAGCGTAGCGGGATATGCCCCAGATACGCAGTATTTT.

The chain is built from TRBV29-1 and TRBJ1-1; 8 nucleotides agree with TRBD1. The CDR3 is 11 amino acids. In germline, CDR1 is SQVTM, CDR2 ANQGSEA. The trim removed 2 bases at V and 9 bases at J, leaving 2 bases unmatched. The CDR3 DNA reads TGCAGCGTTGAACTCAGGGGGCAAGCTTTCTTT. The encoded protein is CSVELRGQAFF.

This chain joins TRBV9 and TRBJ2-7; 8 nucleotides agree with TRBD1. V gave up 0 bases and J gave up 4 bases; unmatched junction bases: 3. Germline V gene lookup returns CDR1 SGDLS and CDR2 YYNGEE. The CDR3 contains 14 residues. This CDR3 reads CASSVGTGTYEQYF. The CDR3 bases are TGTGCCAGCAGCGTAGGGACAGGGACGTACGAGCAGTACTTC.